This T cell receptor beta chain was found in a study of post-analysis software for immune sequencing data. Study-level points and caveats: Four or five TRBV segments were significantly more frequent in patients than in controls. TRBV5-6, TRBV5-1 and TRBV20-1 were among these segments. Versus controls, multiple sclerosis patients showed significantly lower diversity (normalized Chao1).

Unique-molecular-identifier-tagged TCR beta cDNA libraries were used. TCRdb itself ran the PCR reads through MiXCR, one entry per CDR3 protein. The sample lists about half a million distinct CDR3 sequences, approximately 31% occurring once. Trimming cost V 3 bases and J 7 bases, with 13 bases left between them. The germline CDR1 and CDR2 sequences are DFQATT and SNEGSKA (reference sequence). CDR3 size: 14 residues. This clonotype was detected a few times. Its antigen is currently unknown. The rearrangement uses TRBV20-1 and TRBJ1-6; D is perhaps TRBD1 (5 bases). Input material: blood. The TCR originated in a girl aged 2 to 17 with multiple sclerosis. CDR3 region: CSARSWGSNSPLHF. CDR3 sequence (DNA): TGCAGTGCTAGGTCCTGGGGGTCGAATTCACCCCTCCACTTT.